Below are 4 T cell receptor beta chains sequenced from a single sample in a study of T cell responses to AZD1222 COVID-19 vaccine. Sequenced by immunoSEQ multiplex PCR; TCRdb stores in-frame clones only, minus some. The sample shows 54,000 or so clones, nearly 80% of them seen only once. Sequenced here: peripheral blood, sampled 28 days after the second AZD1222 dose. The receptors originated from an adult who received the AZD1222 COVID-19 vaccine.

The gene calls are TRBV7-9 and TRBJ2-1, with 11 bases that match TRBD1. This CDR3 is 15 amino acids long. Germline lookup yields CDR1 SEHNR and CDR2 FQNEAQ (reference sequence). Unmatched junction bases numbered 5, after V lost 5 bases and J lost 5 bases. The CDR3 DNA sequence: TGTGCCAGCAGCCCAGGACAGGGGGCGGACAATGAGCAGTTCTTC. It specifies CASSPGQGADNEQFF.

The chain is built from TRBV13 and TRBJ2-2; D gene unclear. The V end lost 0 bases, the J end lost 2 bases, and 1 base lay between the germline ends. Germline V lookup: CDR1 PRHDT, CDR2 FYEKMQ (reference sequence). This CDR3 has 13 amino acids. The CDR3 protein is CASSLGNTGELFF. The CDR3 DNA follows: TGTGCCAGCAGCTTAGGCAACACCGGGGAGCTGTTTTTT.

The V gene is TRBV28, the J gene TRBJ1-4; no clear D gene. With 2 bases removed from V and 0 bases from J, the gap between germline ends came to 7 bases. Germline V lookup: CDR1 MDHEN, CDR2 SYDVKM. The length of the CDR3 is 15 residues. CDR3 nucleotide sequence: TGTGCCAGCAGTTTAGACCATGCAACTAATGAAAAACTGTTTTTT. It specifies CASSLDHATNEKLFF.

This clone was seen a single time. The chain is built from TRBV2 and TRBJ2-5; D unclear. CDR3 length: 11 amino acids. CDR1 is SNHLY, CDR2 FYNNEI, per germline. V gave up 4 bases and J gave up 2 bases, with 2 bases separating them. The CDR3 DNA sequence: TGTGCCAGCAGTGGACAAGAGACCCAGTACTTC. Encoded protein: CASSGQETQYF.